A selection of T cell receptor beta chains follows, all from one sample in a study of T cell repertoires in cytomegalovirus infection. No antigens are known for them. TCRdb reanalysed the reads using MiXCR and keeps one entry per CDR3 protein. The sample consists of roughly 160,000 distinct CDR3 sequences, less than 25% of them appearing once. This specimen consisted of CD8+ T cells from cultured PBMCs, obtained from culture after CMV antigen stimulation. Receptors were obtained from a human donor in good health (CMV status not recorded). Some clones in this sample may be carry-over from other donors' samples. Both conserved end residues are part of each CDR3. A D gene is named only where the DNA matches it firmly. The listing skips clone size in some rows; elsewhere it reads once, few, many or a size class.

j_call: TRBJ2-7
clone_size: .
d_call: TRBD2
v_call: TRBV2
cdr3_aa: CASSGLAKYEQYF
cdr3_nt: TGTGCCAGCAGTGGACTAGCAAAGTACGAGCAGTACTTC

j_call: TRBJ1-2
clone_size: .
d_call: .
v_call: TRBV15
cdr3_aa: CATQTAEGSYGYTF
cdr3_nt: TGTGCCACCCAGACGGCCGAAGGCAGCTATGGCTACACCTTC

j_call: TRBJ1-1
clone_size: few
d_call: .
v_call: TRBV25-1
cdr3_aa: CASSGRGVKNTEAFF
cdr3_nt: TGTGCCAGCAGTGGCCGGGGGGTAAAGAACACTGAAGCTTTCTTT

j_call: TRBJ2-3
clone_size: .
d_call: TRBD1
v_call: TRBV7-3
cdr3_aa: CASSPGQGIPDTQYF
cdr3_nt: TGTGCCAGCAGCCCCGGACAGGGGATACCAGATACGCAGTATTTT

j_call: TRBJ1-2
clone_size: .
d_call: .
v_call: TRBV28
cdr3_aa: CASSPTPGGTANYGYTF
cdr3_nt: TGTGCCAGCAGTCCGACTCCAGGCGGCACAGCTAACTATGGCTACACCTTC

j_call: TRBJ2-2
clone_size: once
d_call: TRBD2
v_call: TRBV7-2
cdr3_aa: CASSSSGAPVTGELFF
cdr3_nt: TGTGCCAGCAGCTCCAGCGGGGCCCCGGTCACCGGGGAGCTGTTTTTT

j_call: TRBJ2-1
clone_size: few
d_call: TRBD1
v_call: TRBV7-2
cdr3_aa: CASSSTGTEEFF
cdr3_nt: TGTGCCAGCAGCTCAACCGGGACAGAGGAGTTCTTC

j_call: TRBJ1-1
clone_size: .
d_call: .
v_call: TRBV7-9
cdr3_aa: CASSWGGSDTEAFF
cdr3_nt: TGTGCCAGCAGCTGGGGGGGGTCGGACACTGAAGCTTTCTTT

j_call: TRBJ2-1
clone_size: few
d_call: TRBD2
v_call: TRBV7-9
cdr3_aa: CASSFGTSAYSSYNEQFF
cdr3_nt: TGTGCCAGCAGCTTCGGGACTAGCGCCTACAGCTCCTACAATGAGCAGTTCTTC

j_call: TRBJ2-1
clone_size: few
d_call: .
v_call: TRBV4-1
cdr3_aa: CASSQERGEQNEQFF
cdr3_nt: TGCGCCAGCAGCCAAGAGCGAGGGGAGCAAAATGAGCAGTTCTTC

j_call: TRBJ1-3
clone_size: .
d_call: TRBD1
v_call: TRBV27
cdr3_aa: CASSLTGPNSGNTIYF
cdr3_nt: TGTGCCAGCAGTTTGACAGGGCCGAACTCTGGAAACACCATATATTTT

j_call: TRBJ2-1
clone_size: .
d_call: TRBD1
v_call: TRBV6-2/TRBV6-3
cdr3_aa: CASSYTSGTGGNEQFF
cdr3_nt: TGTGCCAGCAGTTACACCTCCGGGACAGGGGGCAATGAGCAGTTCTTC

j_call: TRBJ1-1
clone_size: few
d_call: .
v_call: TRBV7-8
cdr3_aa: CASSLAGEDTEAFF
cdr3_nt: TGTGCCAGCAGCTTAGCAGGGGAGGACACTGAAGCTTTCTTT

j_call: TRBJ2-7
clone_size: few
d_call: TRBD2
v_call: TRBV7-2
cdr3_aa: CASSWDPGLAGSLNYEQYF
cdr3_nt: TGTGCCAGCAGCTGGGACCCGGGACTAGCGGGAAGCTTAAACTACGAGCAGTACTTC

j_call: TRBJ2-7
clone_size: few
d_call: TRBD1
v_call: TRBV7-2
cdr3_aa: CASSPPGQVFYEQYF
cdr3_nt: TGTGCCAGCAGCCCGCCGGGACAGGTTTTTTACGAGCAGTACTTC

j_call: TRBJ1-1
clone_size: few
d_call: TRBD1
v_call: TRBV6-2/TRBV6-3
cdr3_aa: CASRSDRAHEAFF
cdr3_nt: TGTGCCAGCAGGTCCGACAGGGCCCATGAAGCTTTCTTT

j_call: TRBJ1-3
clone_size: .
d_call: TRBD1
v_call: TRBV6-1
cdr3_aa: CASSPIIIDRGPLSGNTIYF
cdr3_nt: TGTGCCAGCAGTCCTATTATCATCGACAGGGGCCCCCTCTCTGGAAACACCATATATTTT

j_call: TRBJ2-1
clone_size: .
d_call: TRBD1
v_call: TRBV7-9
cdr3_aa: CASSFRADGTAFYNEQFF
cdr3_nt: TGTGCCAGCAGCTTCCGCGCTGACGGGACAGCCTTCTACAATGAGCAGTTCTTC

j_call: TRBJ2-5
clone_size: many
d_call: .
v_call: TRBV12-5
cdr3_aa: CASGLGQQETQYF
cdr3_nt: TGTGCTAGTGGTTTGGGACAGCAAGAGACCCAGTACTTC

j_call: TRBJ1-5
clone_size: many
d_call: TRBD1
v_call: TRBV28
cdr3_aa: CASSLNLDRVAQPQHF
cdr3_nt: TGTGCCAGCAGCCTTAACTTAGACAGGGTGGCCCAGCCCCAGCATTTT

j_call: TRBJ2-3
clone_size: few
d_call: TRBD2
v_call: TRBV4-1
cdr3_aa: CASSLGGTPDTQYF
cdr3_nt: TGCGCCAGCAGCTTGGGGGGGACGCCAGATACGCAGTATTTT

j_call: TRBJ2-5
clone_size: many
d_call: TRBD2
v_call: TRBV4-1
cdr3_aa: CASSQVGGSWRTQYF
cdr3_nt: TGCGCCAGCAGCCAAGTCGGGGGGAGCTGGAGGACCCAGTACTTC

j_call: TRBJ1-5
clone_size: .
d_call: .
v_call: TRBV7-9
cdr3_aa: CASSLTARGSNQPQHF
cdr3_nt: TGTGCCAGCAGCTTAACGGCCCGCGGCAGCAATCAGCCCCAGCATTTT

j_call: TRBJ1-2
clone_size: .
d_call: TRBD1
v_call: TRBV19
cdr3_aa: CATDRDVGGYTF
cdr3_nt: TGTGCCACGGACAGGGATGTGGGTGGCTACACCTTC

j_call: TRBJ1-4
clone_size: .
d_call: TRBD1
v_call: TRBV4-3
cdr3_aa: CASSQARDRGKGEKLFF
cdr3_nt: TGCGCCAGCAGCCAAGCCCGGGACAGGGGAAAAGGGGAAAAACTGTTTTTT

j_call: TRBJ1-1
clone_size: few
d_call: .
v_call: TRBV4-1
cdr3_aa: CASSQDEWSNTEAFF
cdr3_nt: TGCGCCAGCAGCCAAGATGAGTGGTCAAACACTGAAGCTTTCTTT

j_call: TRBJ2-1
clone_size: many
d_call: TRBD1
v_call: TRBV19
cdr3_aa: CASTSGTGIPYNEQFF
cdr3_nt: TGTGCCAGTACCTCCGGGACAGGGATTCCCTACAATGAGCAGTTCTTC

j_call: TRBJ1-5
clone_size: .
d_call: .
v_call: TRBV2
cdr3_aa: CASTDLGLNPHDRPQHF
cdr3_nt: TGTGCCAGCACTGACTTAGGTCTTAATCCTCATGATAGGCCCCAGCATTTT

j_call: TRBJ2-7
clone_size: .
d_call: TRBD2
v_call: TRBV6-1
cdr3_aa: CASWGGGFDEQYF
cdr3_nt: TGTGCCAGCTGGGGCGGGGGGTTCGACGAGCAGTACTTC

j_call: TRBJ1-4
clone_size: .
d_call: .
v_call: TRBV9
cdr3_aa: CASSVGRASNEKLFF
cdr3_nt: TGTGCCAGCAGCGTAGGGAGGGCGAGTAATGAAAAACTGTTTTTT

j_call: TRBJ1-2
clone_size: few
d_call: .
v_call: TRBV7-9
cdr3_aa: CASRDRYYGYTF
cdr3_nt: TGTGCCAGCAGAGACAGATACTATGGCTACACCTTC

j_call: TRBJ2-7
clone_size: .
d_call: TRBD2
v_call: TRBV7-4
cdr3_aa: CASSSGLATYEQYF
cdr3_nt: TGTGCCAGCAGCTCCGGACTAGCCACCTACGAGCAGTACTTC

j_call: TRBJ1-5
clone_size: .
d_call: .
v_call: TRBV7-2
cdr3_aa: CASSLAYGSQQPQHF
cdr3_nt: TGTGCCAGCAGCTTAGCGTACGGGTCCCAGCAGCCCCAGCATTTT

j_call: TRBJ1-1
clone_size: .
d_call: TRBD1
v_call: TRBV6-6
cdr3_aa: CAVQGSNEAFF
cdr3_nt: TGTGCCGTACAGGGGTCAAATGAAGCTTTCTTT

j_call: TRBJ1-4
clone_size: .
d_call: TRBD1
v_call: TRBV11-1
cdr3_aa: CASSFIPGQGIEKLFF
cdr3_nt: TGTGCCAGCAGCTTCATACCGGGACAGGGAATTGAAAAACTGTTTTTT

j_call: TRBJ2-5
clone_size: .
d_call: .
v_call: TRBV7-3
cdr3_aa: CASSLNGNREETQYF
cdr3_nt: TGTGCCAGCAGCTTAAACGGAAACAGGGAAGAGACCCAGTACTTC

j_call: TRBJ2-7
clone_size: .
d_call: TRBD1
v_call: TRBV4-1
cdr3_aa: CASSPTDRLAYEQYF
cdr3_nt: TGCGCCAGCAGCCCCACGGACAGGTTAGCCTACGAGCAGTACTTC

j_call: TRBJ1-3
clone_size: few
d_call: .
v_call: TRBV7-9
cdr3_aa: CASSWIFIDRSRRDTIYF
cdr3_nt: TGTGCCAGCAGCTGGATATTCATCGACAGGAGTCGAAGGGACACCATATATTTT

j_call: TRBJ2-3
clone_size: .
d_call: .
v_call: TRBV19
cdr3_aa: CASTVFSSSTDTQYF
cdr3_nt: TGTGCCAGTACCGTCTTCAGTTCTAGCACAGATACGCAGTATTTT

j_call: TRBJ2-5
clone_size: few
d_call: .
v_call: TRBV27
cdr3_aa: CASSLSLDSLGETQYF
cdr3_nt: TGTGCCAGCAGTTTATCCCTAGACAGCCTTGGGGAGACCCAGTACTTC

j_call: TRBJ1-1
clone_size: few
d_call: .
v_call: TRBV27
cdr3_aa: CASQSDRTRITNTEAFF
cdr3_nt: TGTGCCAGCCAATCGGACAGAACCCGTATTACGAACACTGAAGCTTTCTTT

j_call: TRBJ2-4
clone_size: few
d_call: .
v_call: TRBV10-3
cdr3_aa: CAILRVAKNIQYF
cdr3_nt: TGTGCCATCCTCAGGGTAGCCAAAAACATTCAGTACTTC

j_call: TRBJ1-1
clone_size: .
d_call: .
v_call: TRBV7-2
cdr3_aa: CASSLRETEAFF
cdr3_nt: TGTGCCAGCAGCTTAAGGGAAACTGAAGCTTTCTTT

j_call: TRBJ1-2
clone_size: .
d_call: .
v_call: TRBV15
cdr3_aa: CATSRDFGGSDYGYTF
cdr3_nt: TGTGCCACCAGCAGAGATTTCGGGGGGTCCGACTATGGCTACACCTTC

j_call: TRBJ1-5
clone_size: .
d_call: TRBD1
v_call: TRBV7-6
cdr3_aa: CASSPSFLGTDQPQHF
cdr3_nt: TGTGCCAGCAGCCCTTCCTTCCTCGGGACAGATCAGCCCCAGCATTTT

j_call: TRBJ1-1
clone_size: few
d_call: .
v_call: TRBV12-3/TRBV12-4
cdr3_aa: CASSLVSWGVNTEAFF
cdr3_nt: TGTGCCAGCAGTTTAGTGAGTTGGGGGGTGAACACTGAAGCTTTCTTT

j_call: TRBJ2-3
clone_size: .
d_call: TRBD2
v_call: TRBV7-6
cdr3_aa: CASSLARTSGTSTDTQYF
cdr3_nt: TGTGCCAGCAGCTTAGCTAGGACTAGCGGGACTAGCACAGATACGCAGTATTTT